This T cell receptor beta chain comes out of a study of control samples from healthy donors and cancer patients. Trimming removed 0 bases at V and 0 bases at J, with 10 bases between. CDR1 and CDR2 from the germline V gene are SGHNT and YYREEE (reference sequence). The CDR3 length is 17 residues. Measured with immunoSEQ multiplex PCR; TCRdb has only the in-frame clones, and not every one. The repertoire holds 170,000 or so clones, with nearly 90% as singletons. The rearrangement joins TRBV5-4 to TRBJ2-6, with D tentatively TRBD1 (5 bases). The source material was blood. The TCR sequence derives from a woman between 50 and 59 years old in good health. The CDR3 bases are TGTGCCAGCAGCTTGGCCCCGACAGTCTCTGGGGCCAACGTCCTGACTTTC. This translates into CASSLAPTVSGANVLTF.